This T cell receptor (beta chain) was recovered during a study of shared clonotypes between healthy human individuals. A note on this clone: Without the conserved terminal phenylalanine or tryptophan, this CDR3 likely stems from a read error. It is unclear where the CDR3 begins or ends on the DNA, so no DNA is shown, and the CDR3 is as TCRdb lists it.

Nashville, Tennessee was home to all donors, each a Caucasian adult. An assay was performed, and its level was deep. The material for each subset, its genomic DNA, was split evenly across several immunoSEQ plates. Original methodology: Filtering differed for immunoSEQ, which gave only junction sequences without quality scores. The repertoire was sequenced with immunoSEQ multiplex PCR; TCRdb's copy has only in-frame clones and lacks some. V and J calls and clone size come straight from that table; D and trimming were deduced from the DNA. The sample yields some 2,000,000 clones, 95% seen once. The CDR3 spans 9 amino acids, including both terminal residues.

The V call is TRBV21-1, the J call TRBJ1-1; the table assigns TRBD1, which was not confirmed against the DNA. TRBV21-1 is annotated as a pseudogene. The sequenced material came from naive CD4+ T cells sorted from blood. Subset of the sample: CD45RA+ positively selected. This TCR was recovered from a man aged 18 to 30 in good health. CDR3: CASSKSGRV.